This T cell receptor (beta chain) is drawn from a study of blood T cell repertoires in COVID-19. Across the study: COVID-19 samples from acute and convalescent phases originated in the United States, Italy and Spain. T cells, B-cell-depleted T cells, or PBMCs supplied cDNA or gDNA.

Original processing notes: Using reference gene primer amplification, nucleated cell counts were estimated. Only in-frame clones appear in the TCRdb table, and some are missing; sequencing was by immunoSEQ multiplex PCR. V, J and clone size are taken as reported in that table, and D and trimming were inferred from the DNA itself. The sample yields around 97,000 clones, approximately 80% seen once. The sample was peripheral blood. The clonotype was recovered from a human donor in a cohort sampled during active or convalescent COVID-19.

CDR3 residues: CASSPGRGGADTQYF. The CDR3, as DNA: TGTGCCAGCAGCCCGGGTAGGGGGGGTGCGGATACGCAGTATTTT. This chain links TRBV27 with TRBJ2-3; D possibly corresponds to TRBD2 (7 bases). Trimming cost V 6 bases and J 6 bases, with 19 bases left between them. CDR3 length equals 15 residues. Per the germline V gene, CDR1 is MNHEY and CDR2 is SMNVEV (reference sequence).